The 32 T cell receptor beta chains listed next were all sequenced from one sample in a study of shared clonotypes between healthy human individuals. TCRdb keeps only in-frame clones here, not all; method: immunoSEQ multiplex PCR. The sample has 2 million to 2.5 million clones; roughly 95% are singletons. Sequencing was performed on naive CD4+ T cells sorted from blood. Subset denoted: CD45RA+ positively selected. These receptors all stem from a man between 18 and 35 years old in good health.

Worth noting for this clone: At the DNA level, this CDR3 is encoded by other sequences in the same sample as well. The rearrangement links TRBV5-1 to TRBJ2-1; weak D call: TRBD2 (5 bases). Germline assignment: CDR1 SGHRS and CDR2 YFSETQ. The CDR3 extends over 15 amino acids. Trimming removed 0 bases from V and 1 base from J, with 8 bases in between. The CDR3 DNA reads TGCGCCAGCAGCTTGGGGGGAGCGTCCTACAATGAGCAGTTCTTC. It codes for CASSLGGASYNEQFF.

The chain is built from TRBV27 and TRBJ2-7; D may be TRBD2 (5 bases). Trimming left V 5 bases short and J 7 bases short, with 18 bases between. Germline CDR1 and CDR2: MNHEY and SMNVEV (reference sequence). The CDR3 covers 14 residues. CDR3 in amino acids: CASSPTSSFSEQYF. The CDR3 nucleotides are TGTGCCAGCAGTCCAACTAGTTCCTTTTCGGAGCAGTACTTC.

This clone was picked up a small number of times. The V and J genes are TRBV7-9 and TRBJ1-1; TRBD1 is a possible D gene (5 bases). Germline V CDR1 and CDR2: SEHNR, FQNEAQ (reference sequence). V shed 5 bases and J shed 7 bases, with 11 bases lying between them. This CDR3 contains 12 residues. CDR3 in amino acids: CASSGDWGEAFF. CDR3 coding DNA: TGTGCCAGCAGCGGGGACTGGGGTGAAGCTTTCTTT.

The V call is TRBV7-6, the J call TRBJ2-1; D remains ambiguous. V was shortened by 5 bases and J by 2 bases, with 10 bases between the two germline ends. This CDR3 has 14 residues. Germline loops: CDR1 SGHVS, CDR2 FNYEAQ. DNA for the CDR3: TGTGCCAGCAGCGGAAACTCGGCCTACAATGAGCAGTTCTTC. It is translated as CASSGNSAYNEQFF.

V and J are TRBV19 and TRBJ1-1; 7 bases match TRBD1. CDR1 LNHDA and CDR2 SQIVND come from the germline V gene (reference sequence). This CDR3 region has 14 residues. V gave up 6 bases and J gave up 6 bases; unmatched junction bases: 10. CDR3 nucleotide sequence: TGTGCCAGTAGGACAGGGACGGGGTTCCCTGAAGCTTTCTTT. It yields the protein CASRTGTGFPEAFF.

The CDR3 sequence is CASSPGWENSPLHF. For the CDR3, the DNA is TGTGCCAGCAGCCCCGGGTGGGAGAATTCACCCCTCCACTTT. J is TRBJ1-6 and V is TRBV7-9, with unresolved D. CDR3 length: 14 amino acids. Germline assignment: CDR1 SEHNR and CDR2 FQNEAQ (reference sequence). Trimming removed 5 bases from V and 7 bases from J, with 12 bases in between.

The rearrangement links TRBV25-1 to TRBJ1-1; D is ambiguous. The germline V gene has CDR1 MGHDK and CDR2 SYGVNS. Trimming took off 4 bases at V and 3 bases at J, with 15 bases between the two ends. The CDR3 spans 15 residues. The CDR3 DNA reads as TGTGCCAGCAGTGGATTTCCCCTCGGGGACACTGAAGCTTTCTTT. This codes for CASSGFPLGDTEAFF.

This clone came up once. The J gene is TRBJ1-4, the V gene TRBV6-1; no firm D call. Germline CDR1 MNHNS, CDR2 SASEGT. Trimming pared 1 base from V and 11 bases from J, leaving 11 bases between. CDR3 length equals 13 residues. CDR3 sequence: CASSEVGDSKLFF. The CDR3 DNA sequence: TGTGCCAGCAGTGAAGTTGGGGATTCCAAACTGTTTTTT.

V gene TRBV18 combines with J gene TRBJ2-7, with TRBD1 matching 11 bases. Germline CDR1 reads KGHSH; CDR2 reads LQKENI. The V gene end was trimmed by 4 bases and the J gene end by 4 bases; junction bases not matched to a gene: 3. This CDR3 comprises 14 residues. The CDR3 loop reads CASSRTGGGYEQYF. Written as DNA, the CDR3 is TGTGCCAGCTCACGGACAGGGGGCGGTTACGAGCAGTACTTC.

The rearrangement uses TRBV5-1 and TRBJ2-7; 11 nucleotides align to TRBD2. V gave up 7 bases and J gave up 4 bases; unmatched junction bases: 7. Germline V gene lookup returns CDR1 SGHRS and CDR2 YFSETQ. This CDR3 region has 14 residues. The CDR3 sequence is CASGYSGRVYEQYF. DNA for the CDR3: TGCGCCAGCGGATATAGCGGGAGGGTATACGAGCAGTACTTC.

The V and J genes are TRBV5-4 and TRBJ1-3; TRBD1 is a possible D gene (5 bases). CDR1 is SGHNT and CDR2 is YYREEE in the germline V gene (reference sequence). The CDR3 runs to 16 residues. V lost 2 bases and J lost 6, with 18 bases in between. Here the CDR3 DNA reads TGTGCCAGCAGCTTTGGGGACCCGGGCCAAAAAAACACCATATATTTT. It codes for CASSFGDPGQKNTIYF.

A remark on this clone: This same CDR3 is encoded by further DNA sequences in the sample. V usage is TRBV5-1 and J usage is TRBJ1-1, with a weak D call TRBD1 (5 bases). The length of the CDR3 is 14 residues. In germline, CDR1 is SGHRS, CDR2 YFSETQ. V was trimmed by 4 bases and J by 0 bases, leaving 10 bases between them. DNA of the CDR3: TGCGCCAGCAGCGGGCAGGGTTTGAACACTGAAGCTTTCTTT. Its translation is CASSGQGLNTEAFF.

The V call is TRBV19, the J call TRBJ2-7; D may be TRBD2 (6 bases). CDR1 is LNHDA and CDR2 is SQIVND in the germline V gene (reference sequence). CDR3 length: 14 residues. V was cut by 6 bases and J by 5 bases, with 17 bases left in between. CDR3 nucleotide sequence: TGTGCCAGTAGCCCCGTTCTAGGAGGGGACGAGCAGTACTTC. It yields the protein CASSPVLGGDEQYF.

The chain joins TRBV6-5 to TRBJ2-5; the D gene could be TRBD1 or TRBD2 (5 bases each). Germline CDR1 reads MNHEY; CDR2 reads SVGAGI. This CDR3 has 14 residues. Trimming left V 6 bases short and J 5 bases short, with 16 bases between. CDR3 DNA: TGTGCCAGCAGGAAAGGGACCCAAGGGGAGACCCAGTACTTC. It codes for CASRKGTQGETQYF.

V is TRBV19 and J is TRBJ1-5; 11 positions agree with TRBD1. The CDR3 spans 19 residues. V lost 6 bases to trimming and J lost 0 bases; unmatched junction nucleotides: 13. CDR1 is LNHDA, CDR2 SQIVND, per germline (reference sequence). Here the CDR3 reads CASSQGQGAWGYSNQPQHF. As DNA, the CDR3 is TGTGCCAGTAGCCAAGGACAGGGGGCCTGGGGCTATAGCAATCAGCCCCAGCATTTT.

Only one count was recorded for this clone. This chain links TRBV6-1 with TRBJ1-1; D may be TRBD1 (6 bases). The V end was cut by 4 bases, the J end by 1 base, with 10 bases between. CDR3 length: 14 residues. Per germline, CDR1 MNHNS and CDR2 SASEGT. CDR3 DNA: TGTGCCAGCAGTGTATTCAGGGGGAACACTGAAGCTTTCTTT. Translating it yields CASSVFRGNTEAFF.

This rearrangement joins TRBV7-9 to TRBJ2-3, with D perhaps TRBD2 (6 bases). Germline CDR1 is SEHNR and CDR2 is FQNEAQ (reference sequence). This CDR3 has 14 amino acids. Trimming removed 5 bases from V and 2 bases from J, with 11 bases in between. The CDR3 DNA reads as TGTGCCAGCAGCCTGGGACTTCACACAGATACGCAGTATTTT. Translating gives CASSLGLHTDTQYF.

This clone was detected once. The gene calls are TRBV4-1 and TRBJ2-5; maybe TRBD2 (5 bases). Trimming took off 0 bases at V and 7 bases at J, with 15 bases between the two ends. There are 15 residues in the CDR3. CDR1 MGHRA and CDR2 YSYEKL come from the germline V gene. The CDR3 nucleotides are TGCGCCAGCAGCCAAGAGGTGACCTTCGGAGGGACCCAGTACTTC. It is translated as CASSQEVTFGGTQYF.

The V gene is TRBV25-1, the J gene TRBJ1-1, with TRBD1 matching over 7 bases. J was trimmed by 2 bases and V by 1 base; bases with no gene match: 4. This CDR3 contains 15 residues. Germline V gene sequence: CDR1 MGHDK, CDR2 SYGVNS. CDR3: CASSESGTANTEAFF. Written as DNA, the CDR3 is TGTGCCAGCAGTGAATCCGGGACAGCAAACACTGAAGCTTTCTTT.

This clone appeared a single time. The sample has other DNA sequences that encode this CDR3 too. The gene calls are TRBV18 and TRBJ2-3, with D unclear. This CDR3 comprises 12 residues. Trimming left V 3 bases short and J 3 bases short, with 4 bases between. Per the germline V gene, CDR1 is KGHSH and CDR2 is LQKENI. CDR3: CASSPGTDTQYF. The CDR3 DNA reads TGTGCCAGCTCACCCGGTACAGATACGCAGTATTTT.

The genes are TRBV12-5 and TRBJ2-5; the D call may be TRBD1 or TRBD2 (5 bases each). The V end lost 2 bases, the J end lost 1 base, and 14 bases lay between the germline ends. Looked up from germline, CDR1 is LGHNT and CDR2 is FRNRAP. The CDR3 spans 16 residues. CDR3 nucleotides: TGTGCTAGTGGTTTGTTCCGGGGCCGAGGCCAAGAGACCCAGTACTTC. Translation: CASGLFRGRGQETQYF.

CDR3 in amino acids: CASSLLSGSDEQFF. CDR3 in DNA: TGTGCCAGCAGCTTGTTAAGCGGGAGCGACGAGCAGTTCTTC. The chain uses TRBV5-4 and TRBJ2-1, with TRBD2 matching over 8 bases. The CDR3 consists of 14 residues. Germline V gives CDR1 SGHNT, CDR2 YYREEE (reference sequence). The V segment lost 1 base and the J segment 10 bases; nucleotides outside the gene matches: 7. The entire variable domain, with the rest obtained from reference TRBV5-4 and TRBJ2-1, is as follows: ETGVTQSPTHLIKTRGQQVTLRCSSQSGHNTVSWYQQALGQGPQFIFQYYREEENGRGNFPPRFSGLQFPNYSSELNVNALELDDSALYLCASSLLSGSDEQFFGPGTRLTVL.

This clone occurred once. The sample has other DNA sequences that encode this CDR3 too. The chain carries TRBV29-1 and TRBJ2-7; a weak D match, TRBD1 (6 bases). Looked up from germline, CDR1 is SQVTM and CDR2 is ANQGSEA. The CDR3 has 13 residues. The ends were cut back, 3 bases at V and 0 bases at J, with 9 bases in the middle. CDR3 nucleotide sequence: TGCAGCGTTGAGAGGGGGAGCTCCTACGAGCAGTACTTC. Its translation is CSVERGSSYEQYF.

V is TRBV5-5 and J is TRBJ1-1; 8 bases map to TRBD1. V shed 3 bases and J 0 bases; nucleotides not matched to a gene: 4. The CDR3 sequence is 15 residues long. Germline V gives CDR1 SGHKS, CDR2 YYEKEE (reference sequence). CDR3 amino acids: CASSSGQGLNTEAFF. The CDR3 DNA follows: TGTGCCAGCAGCTCCGGACAGGGACTGAACACTGAAGCTTTCTTT.

The J gene is TRBJ2-1, the V gene TRBV2, with TRBD1 identical over 7 bases. Trimming took 6 bases from V and 5 from J; bases not matched to a gene: 10. The germline CDR1 and CDR2 sequences are SNHLY and FYNNEI. CDR3 length equals 15 residues. Here the CDR3 DNA reads TGTGCCAGCAGGACGGACAGGTCTTCCCACAATGAGCAGTTCTTC. This sequence encodes CASRTDRSSHNEQFF.

Only one count was recorded for this clone. V and J are TRBV7-9 and TRBJ2-1; 12 nucleotides line up with TRBD2. CDR1 is SEHNR and CDR2 is FQNEAQ in the germline V gene (reference sequence). The CDR3 has 17 residues. V dropped 2 bases and J dropped 2; count of bases not matched to a gene: 4. CDR3 bases: TGTGCCAGCAGCTTATCCTCTAGCGGGGGGGCCTACAATGAGCAGTTCTTC. Residues: CASSLSSSGGAYNEQFF.

The chain employs TRBV11-2 and TRBJ2-3, with 11 nucleotides matching TRBD2. The CDR3 consists of 19 residues. V dropped 5 bases and J dropped 1; count of bases not matched to a gene: 14. Germline CDR1 is SGHAT and CDR2 is FQNNGV. As DNA, the CDR3 is TGTGCCAGCAGCCGACTTTATGCTAGCGGGGGGAGTCGCACAGATACGCAGTATTTT. It codes for CASSRLYASGGSRTDTQYF.

This clone occurred once. J is TRBJ1-2 and V is TRBV6-5, with 12 bases lining up with TRBD1. CDR3 length: 14 residues. CDR1 is MNHEY, CDR2 SVGAGI, per germline. V shed 5 bases and J 5 bases; nucleotides not matched to a gene: 3. The CDR3 DNA is TGTGCCAGCAGTCTGGGACAGGGGGCGTATGGCTACACCTTC. It yields the protein CASSLGQGAYGYTF.

The chain recombines TRBV11-2 with TRBJ2-1, with 8 bases fitting TRBD1. J was trimmed by 8 bases and V by 3 bases; bases with no gene match: 6. This CDR3 is built from 14 residues. From germline, CDR1 is SGHAT and CDR2 FQNNGV. DNA of the CDR3: TGTGCCAGCAGCTTCCAGGGGGCGATCGATGAGCAGTTCTTC. Protein product: CASSFQGAIDEQFF.

The chain joins TRBV27 to TRBJ2-5; 9 nucleotides agree with TRBD2. From germline, CDR1 is MNHEY and CDR2 SMNVEV (reference sequence). The J segment lost 4 bases and the V segment lost 5 bases, leaving 8 bases of the junction unmatched. The CDR3 has 15 amino acids. CDR3 sequence reads: CASSLSGGMVETQYF. Written as DNA, the CDR3 is TGTGCCAGCAGTCTCAGCGGGGGGATGGTAGAGACCCAGTACTTC.

The chain has TRBV7-8 and TRBJ2-1; TRBD2 might be the D (5 bases). The V gene lost 5 bases and the J gene lost 8 bases, with 13 bases spanning the gap. The CDR3 covers 13 residues. Germline V lookup: CDR1 SGHVS, CDR2 FQNEAQ. CDR3 in amino acids: CASSDYFSDEQFF. CDR3 coding DNA: TGTGCCAGCAGCGACTACTTTAGCGATGAGCAGTTCTTC.

The CDR3 here is CSAARNLGEKLFF. The CDR3 DNA reads TGCAGCGCCGCACGCAACCTGGGTGAAAAACTGTTTTTT. This chain connects TRBV29-1 to TRBJ1-4; D not resolved. V lost 7 bases and J 7 bases, leaving 16 bases between the germline ends. In germline, CDR1 is SQVTM, CDR2 ANQGSEA. This CDR3 comprises 13 residues.